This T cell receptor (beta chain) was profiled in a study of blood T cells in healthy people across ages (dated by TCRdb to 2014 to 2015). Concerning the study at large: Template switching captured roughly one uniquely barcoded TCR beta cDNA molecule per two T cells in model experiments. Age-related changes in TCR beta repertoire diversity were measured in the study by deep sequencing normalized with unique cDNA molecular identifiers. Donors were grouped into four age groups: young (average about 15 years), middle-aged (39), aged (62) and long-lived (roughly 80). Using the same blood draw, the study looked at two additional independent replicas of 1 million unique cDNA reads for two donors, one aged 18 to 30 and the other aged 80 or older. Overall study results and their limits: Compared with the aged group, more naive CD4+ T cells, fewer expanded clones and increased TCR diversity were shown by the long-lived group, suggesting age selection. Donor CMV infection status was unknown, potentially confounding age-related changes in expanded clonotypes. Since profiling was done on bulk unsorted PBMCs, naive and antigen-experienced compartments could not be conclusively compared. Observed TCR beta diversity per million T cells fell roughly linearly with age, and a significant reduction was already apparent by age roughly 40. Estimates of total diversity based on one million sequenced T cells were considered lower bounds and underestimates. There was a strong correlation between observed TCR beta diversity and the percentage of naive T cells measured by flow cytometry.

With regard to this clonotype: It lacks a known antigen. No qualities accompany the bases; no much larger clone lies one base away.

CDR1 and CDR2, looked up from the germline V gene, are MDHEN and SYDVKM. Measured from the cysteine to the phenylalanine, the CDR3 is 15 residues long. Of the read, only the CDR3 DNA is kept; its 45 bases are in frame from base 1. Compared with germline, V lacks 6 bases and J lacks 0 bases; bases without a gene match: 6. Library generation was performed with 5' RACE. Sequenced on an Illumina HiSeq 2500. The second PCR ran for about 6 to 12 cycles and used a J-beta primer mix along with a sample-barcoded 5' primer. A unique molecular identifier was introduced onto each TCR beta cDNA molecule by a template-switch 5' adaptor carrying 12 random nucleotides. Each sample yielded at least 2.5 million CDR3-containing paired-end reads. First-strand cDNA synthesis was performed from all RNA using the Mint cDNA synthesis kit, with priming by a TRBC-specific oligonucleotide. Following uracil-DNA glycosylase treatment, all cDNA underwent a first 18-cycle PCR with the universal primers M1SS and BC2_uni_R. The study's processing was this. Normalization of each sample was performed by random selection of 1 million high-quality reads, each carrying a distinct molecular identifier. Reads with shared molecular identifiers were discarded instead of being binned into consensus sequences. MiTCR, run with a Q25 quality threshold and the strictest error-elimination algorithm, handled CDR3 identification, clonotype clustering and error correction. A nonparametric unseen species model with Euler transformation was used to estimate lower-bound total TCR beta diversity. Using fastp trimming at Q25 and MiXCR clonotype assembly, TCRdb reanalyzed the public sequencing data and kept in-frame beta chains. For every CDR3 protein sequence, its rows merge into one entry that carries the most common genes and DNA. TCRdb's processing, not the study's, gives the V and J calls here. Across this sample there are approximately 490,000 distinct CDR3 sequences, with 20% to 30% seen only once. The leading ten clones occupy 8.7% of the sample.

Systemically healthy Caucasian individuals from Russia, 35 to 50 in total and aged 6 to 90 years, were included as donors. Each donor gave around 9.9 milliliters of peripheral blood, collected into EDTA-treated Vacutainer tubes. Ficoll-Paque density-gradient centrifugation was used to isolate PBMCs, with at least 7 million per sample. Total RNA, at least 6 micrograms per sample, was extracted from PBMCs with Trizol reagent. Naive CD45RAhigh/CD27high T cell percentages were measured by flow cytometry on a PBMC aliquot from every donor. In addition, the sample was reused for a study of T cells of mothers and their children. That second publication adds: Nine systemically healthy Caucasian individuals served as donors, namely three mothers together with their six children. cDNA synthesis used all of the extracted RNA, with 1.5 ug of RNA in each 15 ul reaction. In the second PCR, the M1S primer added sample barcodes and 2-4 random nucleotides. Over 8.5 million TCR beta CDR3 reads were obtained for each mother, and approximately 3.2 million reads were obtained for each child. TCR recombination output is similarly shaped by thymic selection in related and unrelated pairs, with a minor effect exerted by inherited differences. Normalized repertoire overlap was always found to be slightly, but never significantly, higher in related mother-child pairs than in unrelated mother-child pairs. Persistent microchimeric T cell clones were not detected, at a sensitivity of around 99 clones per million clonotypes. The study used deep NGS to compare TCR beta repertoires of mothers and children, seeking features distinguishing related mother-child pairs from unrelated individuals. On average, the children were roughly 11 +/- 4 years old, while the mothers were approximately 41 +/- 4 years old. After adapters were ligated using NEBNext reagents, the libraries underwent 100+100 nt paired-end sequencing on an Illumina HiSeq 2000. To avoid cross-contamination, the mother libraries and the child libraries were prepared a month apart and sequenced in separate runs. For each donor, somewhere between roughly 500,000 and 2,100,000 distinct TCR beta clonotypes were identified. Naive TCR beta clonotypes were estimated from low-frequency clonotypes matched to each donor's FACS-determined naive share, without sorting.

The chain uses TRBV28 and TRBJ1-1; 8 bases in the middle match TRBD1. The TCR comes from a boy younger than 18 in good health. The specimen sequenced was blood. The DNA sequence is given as TGTGCCAGCAGCCTTCTGGACAGGGTGAACACTGAAGCTTTCTTT. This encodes CASSLLDRVNTEAFF. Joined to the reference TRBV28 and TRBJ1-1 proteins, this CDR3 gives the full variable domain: DVKVTQSSRYLVKRTGEKVFLECVQDMDHENMFWYRQDPGLGLRLIYFSYDVKMKEKGDIPEGYSVSREKKERFSLILESASTNQTSMYLCASSLLDRVNTEAFFGQGTRLTVV.